Below are 13 T cell receptor beta chains sequenced from a single sample in a study of blood T cell repertoires in COVID-19. Some clones are missing from TCRdb's copy, which holds only in-frame ones; the method was immunoSEQ multiplex PCR. The table has around 64,000 clones, more than 75% seen once. Sequenced sample: peripheral blood. Source of these receptors: a man in his fifties with active COVID-19.

The chain joins TRBV6-2 or TRBV6-3 to TRBJ1-1, with 8 bases identical to TRBD1. Losses at the gene ends were 2 bases for V and 4 bases for J; bases not matched to a gene: 6. The CDR3 has 15 amino acids. Germline CDR1 MNHEY, CDR2 SVGEGT. The CDR3 sequence: CASSYARGPITEAFF. The CDR3 DNA sequence: TGTGCCAGCAGTTACGCCAGGGGGCCTATCACTGAAGCTTTCTTT.

The rearrangement uses TRBV27 and TRBJ2-7, with 8 positions matching TRBD2. This CDR3 is built from 15 residues. In germline, CDR1 is MNHEY, CDR2 SMNVEV (reference sequence). V dropped 8 bases and J dropped 5; count of bases not matched to a gene: 14. CDR3 sequence reads: CASGYSGGLAHEQYF. For the CDR3, the DNA is TGTGCCAGCGGCTATTCCGGAGGACTAGCTCACGAGCAGTACTTC.

V and J are TRBV19 and TRBJ1-2, with 7 bases fitting TRBD1. In germline, CDR1 is LNHDA, CDR2 SQIVND (reference sequence). The CDR3 loop spans 14 amino acids. V dropped 1 base and J dropped 4; count of bases not matched to a gene: 3. The CDR3 sequence is CASSIGTGPYGYTF. In DNA form, the CDR3 reads TGTGCCAGTAGTATAGGGACAGGACCCTATGGCTACACCTTC.

This clone was observed once. V and J are TRBV7-2 and TRBJ1-3; 7 bases align to TRBD1. In germline, CDR1 is SGHTA, CDR2 FQGNSA. J was trimmed by 0 bases and V by 3 bases; bases with no gene match: 5. The CDR3 spans 16 residues. The CDR3 here is CASSFSTGSSGNTIYF. Written as DNA, the CDR3 is TGTGCCAGCAGCTTTTCGACAGGGAGCTCTGGAAACACCATATATTTT.

This chain connects TRBV7-2 to TRBJ1-1; 7 bases match TRBD1. Trimming took 2 bases from V and 11 from J; bases not matched to a gene: 17. The CDR3 runs to 16 residues. Germline V gene sequence: CDR1 SGHTA, CDR2 FQGNSA. In nucleotides, the CDR3 is TGTGCCAGCAGCTTATTTCTATCGACAGGGAAAAAGGAGGCTTTCTTT. Translating gives CASSLFLSTGKKEAFF.

The chain carries TRBV27 and TRBJ2-6; D perhaps matches TRBD2 (5 bases). Germline CDR1 reads MNHEY; CDR2 reads SMNVEV (reference sequence). CDR3 length: 16 residues. V shed 7 bases and J shed 0 bases, with 13 bases lying between them. DNA for the CDR3: TGTGCCAGCACCTCTGGAGGTTTCTCTGGGGCCAACGTCCTGACTTTC. Its protein product is CASTSGGFSGANVLTF.

The genes are TRBV25-1 and TRBJ1-1; 7 bases are shared with TRBD1. J was trimmed by 0 bases and V by 4 bases; bases with no gene match: 8. This CDR3 contains 16 residues. Germline values: CDR1 MGHDK, CDR2 SYGVNS. CDR3 nucleotides: TGTGCCAGCAGTGGCCAAACAGGGGCCCTGAACACTGAAGCTTTCTTT. Translating it yields CASSGQTGALNTEAFF.

CDR3 nucleotides: TGTGCCAGTAGTATAGACACAACAGGGTCCTACTATGGCTACACCTTC. Translation gives CASSIDTTGSYYGYTF. The chain links TRBV19 to TRBJ1-2, with D possibly TRBD1 on 6 matching bases. Germline loops: CDR1 LNHDA, CDR2 SQIVND (reference sequence). The V end lost 0 bases, the J end lost 3 bases, and 14 bases lay between the germline ends. This CDR3 is built from 16 residues.

V gene TRBV28 combines with J gene TRBJ1-5; 10 nucleotides agree with TRBD1. Trimming took 5 bases from V and 11 from J; bases not matched to a gene: 6. Looked up from germline, CDR1 is MDHEN and CDR2 is SYDVKM. The CDR3 has 13 residues. This CDR3 reads CASSRDRGGAQHF. Here the CDR3 DNA reads TGTGCCAGCAGTCGGGACAGGGGAGGGGCCCAGCATTTT.

This chain uses TRBV27 with TRBJ1-2; TRBD1 matches at 9 bases. The CDR3 consists of 16 residues. Germline V gives CDR1 MNHEY, CDR2 SMNVEV (reference sequence). V shed 3 bases, J shed 8 bases, and the junction held 13 bases outside the gene matches. The CDR3 is CASSFLAGQGSGGYTF. The CDR3 DNA sequence: TGTGCCAGCAGTTTTTTGGCGGGACAGGGTTCGGGCGGCTACACCTTC.

The V gene is TRBV29-1, the J gene TRBJ1-1, with unresolved D. V lost 3 bases, J lost 4 bases, and 18 bases lay in between. Germline CDR1 and CDR2: SQVTM and ANQGSEA. The CDR3 has 15 amino acids. For the CDR3, the DNA is TGCAGCGTTGACCTCTCCGGGGTATGGTCCACTGAAGCTTTCTTT. It encodes CSVDLSGVWSTEAFF.

This chain connects TRBV6-1 to TRBJ2-3; a possible D gene is TRBD1 (5 bases). The CDR3 covers 15 residues. Germline V gene sequence: CDR1 MNHNS, CDR2 SASEGT. V shed 0 bases and J shed 2 bases, with 9 bases lying between them. CDR3 loop: CASSEAQGSTDTQYF. In DNA, the CDR3 is TGTGCCAGCAGTGAAGCGCAGGGTTCCACAGATACGCAGTATTTT.

The chain carries TRBV4-3 and TRBJ2-1; D is uncertain. The length of the CDR3 is 15 residues. Deletions cut 0 bases from V and 3 bases from J, with 9 bases between. In germline, CDR1 is LGHNA, CDR2 YSLEER. Here the CDR3 reads CASSQDPRSYNEQFF. DNA for the CDR3: TGCGCCAGCAGCCAAGATCCCCGTAGCTACAATGAGCAGTTCTTC.